The entry that follows covers one TCR beta chain sequence. Its antigen remains undetermined. No base quality values were provided; no much bigger clone lies one nucleotide off. ICON enrollment began in 2016, and the last patient was enrolled in 2018. From a subcohort of 70 to 85 patients, fresh tumor and matched uninvolved tissue were collected for in-depth immune analyses, including TCR sequencing. No cell sorting was done, and TCR sequencing was instead run on DNA isolated from bulk tissue. The data originate from a study of tumor-infiltrating lymphocytes in localized non-small cell lung cancer (dated by TCRdb to 2020 to 2022). Looking at the study overall: The cohort included patients whose samples were collected after neoadjuvant chemotherapy, as well as both smokers and never-smokers and several histologies. The overall ICON cohort was composed of over a hundred surgical patients with localized non-small cell lung cancer whose tumors were resected. TCR sequencing was one of several integrated assays, alongside flow cytometry, multiplex immunofluorescence, RNA-seq, exome sequencing and proteomics, applied to the same patients. A total of about 59 patients were part of the paired comparison of immunoSEQ T-cell fraction between tumor and uninvolved lung. Resected tumor tissue and uninvolved lung tissue described as non-adjacent to the tumor were contributed by each patient, with both tissues obtained from the same patient. Study-wide findings and limitations: TCRbeta sequencing supported higher T cell infiltration in tumors than in uninvolved lung tissue, consistent with immunofluorescence CD3 counts. The TCR-derived T-cell fraction showed no difference between the flow cytometry-defined immunotypes IM1 (good prognosis) and IM2 (poor prognosis). Different pieces of the same tissue were used for different assays, so technical variation could not be separated from intratumor heterogeneity. Tumor T-cell fraction from TCR sequencing was not associated with recurrence-free survival (p = 0.61). Assay coverage differed among patients according to how much tissue was available, so only a subset of the cohort had TCR sequencing.

In the germline V gene, CDR1 corresponds to KGHSH and CDR2 to LQKENI. Relative to germline, V is 0 bases shorter and J is 3 bases shorter, with 6 bases between their ends. The CDR3 runs 14 residues from the cysteine to the phenylalanine. Just CDR3 DNA is preserved here, 42 bases in frame from base 1. TCR sequencing with the immunoSEQ assay provided the T-cell fraction in tumor and uninvolved lung tissue. As for the authors' bioinformatics: For survival analysis, patients were split into high (upper tertile) and low (lower two tertiles) T-cell fraction groups and compared by log-rank test. A signed-rank test was used to test paired tumor versus uninvolved lung differences in T-cell fraction. TCRdb stores this immuneACCESS table with in-frame sequences only. Part of the clones is absent; in the studies checked, under half of the shortfall reflects unresolved V genes, and no reason is known for the rest. Clone size and V and J calls were adopted from that table, with D and trimming inferred from the DNA. A total of 14,000 to 15,000 clones appear in this sample, 81% of them only once. The biggest ten clones account for 2% to 3% of the sample.

The V gene is TRBV18 and the J gene is TRBJ2-1; no D gene can be assigned with confidence. The source material was lung tumor tissue. This clonotype was sampled from a human donor with non-small cell lung cancer. In nucleotides, the sequence is TGTGCCAGCTCACCACCGTCGGACTACAATGAGCAGTTCTTC. Translated, it reads CASSPPSDYNEQFF.